This T cell receptor beta chain was documented in a study of response to subunit inactivated influenza vaccine. TCRdb independently ran MiXCR on the RT-PCR reads; one entry per CDR3 protein. The sample lists 500,000 to 600,000 distinct CDR3 sequences, over 10% occurring once. This CDR3 has 14 amino acids. Trimming removed 5 bases from V and 4 bases from J, with 15 bases in between. Germline CDR1 and CDR2: LNHNV and YYDKDF (reference sequence). This chain joins TRBV15 and TRBJ2-7, with D possibly being TRBD1 or TRBD2 (5 bases each). This clonotype was obtained from a man aged 50-59 years who received an inactivated influenza vaccine. The specimen comprised PBMCs from blood, sampled around seven weeks after vaccination. This CDR3 reads CATSRGRSRYEQYF. In nucleotides, the CDR3 is TGTGCCACCAGCCGGGGACGGAGTCGATACGAGCAGTACTTC.